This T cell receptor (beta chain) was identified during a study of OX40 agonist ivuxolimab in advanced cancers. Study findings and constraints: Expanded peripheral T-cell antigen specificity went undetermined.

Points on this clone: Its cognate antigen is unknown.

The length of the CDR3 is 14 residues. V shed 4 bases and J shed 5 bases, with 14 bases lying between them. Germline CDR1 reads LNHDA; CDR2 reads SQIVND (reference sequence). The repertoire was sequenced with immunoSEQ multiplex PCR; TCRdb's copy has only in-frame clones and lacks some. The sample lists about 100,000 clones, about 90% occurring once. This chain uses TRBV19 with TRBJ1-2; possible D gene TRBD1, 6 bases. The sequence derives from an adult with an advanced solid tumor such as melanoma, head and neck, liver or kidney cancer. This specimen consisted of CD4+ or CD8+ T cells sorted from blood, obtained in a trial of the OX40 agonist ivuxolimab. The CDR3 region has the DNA TGTGCCAGTAGTACTTCGGGGGCTGGGTATGGCTACACCTTC. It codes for CASSTSGAGYGYTF.